Listed here are 9 T cell receptor beta chains from one sample, sequenced in a study of blood T cell repertoires in COVID-19. Measured with immunoSEQ multiplex PCR; TCRdb has only the in-frame clones, and not every one. The sample yields about 280,000 clones, roughly 87% seen once. Sequenced: peripheral blood. The receptors come from a human donor in a cohort sampled during active COVID-19.

The chain recombines TRBV11-3 with TRBJ2-1, with TRBD2 matching over 8 bases. Unmatched junction bases numbered 15, after V lost 4 bases and J lost 4 bases. Per germline, CDR1 SGHNT and CDR2 YENEEA. CDR3 size: 18 residues. CDR3 loop: CASSSGGFSGSGYNEQFF. The CDR3 DNA reads as TGTGCCAGCAGCTCGGGAGGGTTCAGCGGGAGCGGGTACAATGAGCAGTTCTTC.

In nucleotides, the CDR3 is TGTGCCAGCAGGTGGGGGCTTATAGCGGGAGGTGAGCAGTTCTTC. Protein: CASRWGLIAGGEQFF. This chain links TRBV6-5 with TRBJ2-1, with 10 positions matching TRBD2. The CDR3 is 15 residues long. V gave up 6 bases and J gave up 9 bases; unmatched junction bases: 11. Germline CDR1 MNHEY, CDR2 SVGAGI.

This clone has only one observation. The chain links TRBV28 to TRBJ2-1; D gene unclear. Trimming removed 8 bases at V and 0 bases at J, with 14 bases between. The CDR3 has 15 residues. Germline loops: CDR1 MDHEN, CDR2 SYDVKM. The CDR3 protein is CASAKLGASYNEQFF. The CDR3 DNA follows: TGTGCCAGCGCGAAACTGGGCGCCTCCTACAATGAGCAGTTCTTC.

The chain is built from TRBV5-4 and TRBJ1-6; 8 bases match TRBD1. V lost 2 bases and J lost 4; bases outside the gene matches: 8. This CDR3 has 17 amino acids. CDR1 is SGHNT, CDR2 YYREEE, per germline (reference sequence). This CDR3 reads CASSLGGQAKYNSPLHF. The CDR3 DNA is TGTGCCAGCAGCTTAGGGGGACAGGCGAAATATAATTCACCCCTCCACTTT.

V gene TRBV28 combines with J gene TRBJ2-7; D unclear. The CDR3 consists of 17 residues. Trimming removed 6 bases from V and 0 bases from J, with 21 bases in between. In germline, CDR1 is MDHEN, CDR2 SYDVKM. The CDR3 is CASSPPLGRGNSYEQYF. CDR3 nucleotide sequence: TGTGCCAGCAGCCCTCCCCTGGGTCGAGGAAACTCCTACGAGCAGTACTTC.

The chain links TRBV19 to TRBJ2-7; a weak D match, TRBD1 (5 bases). Germline V lookup: CDR1 LNHDA, CDR2 SQIVND (reference sequence). CDR3 length: 14 residues. Between the trimmed V and J ends, which lost 7 bases and 0 bases, there was a span of 13 bases. This chain's CDR3 is CASTPGPGSYEQYF. The DNA of the CDR3 is TGTGCCAGTACCCCAGGGCCAGGCTCCTACGAGCAGTACTTC.

The V gene is TRBV7-9, the J gene TRBJ2-3, with 8 nucleotides matching TRBD2. Germline V lookup: CDR1 SEHNR, CDR2 FQNEAQ (reference sequence). CDR3 length: 16 residues. The J segment lost 4 bases and the V segment lost 9 bases, leaving 15 bases of the junction unmatched. The CDR3 is CARPADEREYADTQYF. The CDR3 coding sequence is TGTGCCAGACCCGCCGATGAGCGGGAGTATGCAGATACGCAGTATTTT.

The chain has TRBV6-5 and TRBJ1-2; D gene ambiguous. The CDR3 length is 15 residues. The V end was cut by 0 bases, the J end by 4 bases, with 12 bases between. The V gene's germline CDR1 is MNHEY and CDR2 SVGAGI. This chain's CDR3 is CASSYSSGKSYGYTF. In DNA form, the CDR3 reads TGTGCCAGCAGTTACTCGTCCGGGAAATCCTATGGCTACACCTTC.

This clone was counted only a few times. The chain is built from TRBV7-2 and TRBJ2-7, with unresolved D. Trimming pared 0 bases from V and 0 bases from J, leaving 12 bases between. Germline V gene lookup returns CDR1 SGHTA and CDR2 FQGNSA. The CDR3 totals 16 residues. CDR3 amino acids: CASSLAVQPSSYEQYF. Here the CDR3 DNA reads TGTGCCAGCAGCTTAGCGGTACAACCTAGCTCCTACGAGCAGTACTTC. Looking up the rest from reference TRBV7-2 and TRBJ2-7 gives the full variable domain: GAGVSQSPSNKVTEKGKDVELRCDPISGHTALYWYRQSLGQGLEFLIYFQGNSAPDKSGLPSDRFSAERTGGSVSTLTIQRTQQEDSAVYLCASSLAVQPSSYEQYFGPGTRLTVT.